This T cell receptor beta chain is from a study of T cells in Graves' hyperthyroidism and ophthalmopathy. At the level of the study: At initial diagnosis, before any treatment had begun, peripheral blood was obtained.

This CDR3 spans 17 amino acids. Germline V gene data show CDR1 as SGDLS and CDR2 as YYNGEE. Trimming removed 4 bases from V and 6 bases from J, with 25 bases in between. In patients aged 18 to 65, hyperthyroidism was newly diagnosed, with duration under 2 months. TCR beta CDR3 region amplification was performed from RNA transcripts. The HTBI set primed first-round TCR CDR3 RT-PCR. TCRdb reprocessed the multiplex PCR reads with MiXCR, giving one entry per CDR3 protein. In the table there are around 700,000 distinct CDR3 sequences, 30% to 40% of which are singletons. The V and J genes are TRBV9 and TRBJ1-1, with TRBD1 as a possible D gene (5 bases). The sequenced sample was blood. The origin of this receptor is a woman between 35 and 50 years old with Graves' hyperthyroidism. The CDR3 region has the DNA TGTGCCAGCAGCTTAGGGGTCGGGGGAGGGGACTCCCCTGAAGCTTTCTTT. This translates into CASSLGVGGGDSPEAFF.